This TCR beta chain is from a study of CXCR3-negative and CXCR3-positive naive CD8 T cells. Findings of the study overall: When CXCR3-positive naive cells were set against CXCR3-negative naive cells, the former had more hydrophobic TRB CDR3s.

Germline V CDR1 and CDR2: MNHEY, SMNVEV (reference sequence). CDR3 length: 12 amino acids. Of note for this clonotype: The antigen is undetermined.

The method, 5' RACE with UMI labels, was used to prepare the TRB cDNA libraries. TCRdb re-called the 5' RACE reads; one entry per CDR3 protein, DNA not given. This repertoire includes around 120,000 distinct CDR3 sequences. The chain combines TRBV27 with TRBJ1-1. The receptor was isolated from a human donor in good health. Some clones in this sample may be carry-over from other donors' samples. The specimen was naive CXCR3+ CD8+ T cells from blood. This sample's subset: CD45RO-CCR7+CD27+CD95- naive CD8+ T cells expressing CXCR3 (TNR3+). CDR3 residues: CASSSGSSEAFF.